This T cell receptor beta chain appears in the sequencing data of a study of T cell responses to AZD1222 COVID-19 vaccine. The study, taken as a whole, reports: Across spike, vaccine-associated CD4 TCRs were found, dominant at 160-218 and 743-854.

Concerning this clone itself: Its antigen is not known.

CDR3 length equals 15 residues. Germline values: CDR1 LGHDT, CDR2 YNNKEL (reference sequence). V dropped 0 bases and J dropped 8 bases, with 13 bases sitting between them. Using immunoSEQ multiplex PCR, the repertoire was profiled, and TCRdb retains in-frame clones only, with some absent. The sample shows over 75,000 clones, roughly nine tenths of them seen only once. This material consisted of peripheral blood, taken on day 0 of AZD1222 vaccination. This rearrangement joins TRBV3-1 (or the pseudogene TRBV3-2) to TRBJ1-4; no definite D call. This receptor was identified in an adult in good health. CDR3 residues: CASSQEVGRWEKLFF. CDR3 DNA sequence: TGTGCCAGCAGCCAAGAAGTCGGGAGGTGGGAAAAACTGTTTTTT.